The clone carrying this TCR beta chain has a single count. What it binds is unknown. PCR was performed using 60 Vbeta and 13 Jbeta primers. The method was immunoSEQ multiplex PCR; TCRdb's version includes in-frame clones alone and lacks a portion of them. This sample has over 150,000 clones, with 70% to 85% found just once. These data are taken from a study of cytomegalovirus exposure and HLA in healthy donors. Study-wide background: Researchers previously reported finding roughly 120 million unique TCR beta sequences from about 179 million T cells. The study, taken as a whole, reports: Researchers counted 164 TCR beta chains as cytomegalovirus-associated.

This receptor was obtained from a man aged 30-40 years in good health and CMV-seronegative. The sample consisted of PBMCs.

CDR3 DNA: TGTGCCAGCAGCCAACATCGTGTGGAGACCTACGAGCAGTACTTC. This translates into CASSQHRVETYEQYF. The rearrangement joins TRBV4-2 to TRBJ2-7; D unclear. This CDR3 comprises 15 residues. V lost 2 bases and J lost 2, with 13 bases in between. Germline V CDR1 and CDR2: LGHNA, YNFKEQ.